One sample yielded the 5 T cell receptor beta chains listed below, sequenced in a study of T cell repertoires in cytomegalovirus infection. TCRdb re-derived calls from the reads in MiXCR, one entry per CDR3 protein. The sample holds roughly 600,000 distinct CDR3 sequences, 24% seen once. Specimen: CD8+ T cells from PBMCs. These receptors were taken from a human donor in good health (CMV status not recorded). Some clones in this sample may be carry-over from other donors' samples.

The rearrangement links TRBV4-2 to TRBJ2-3; 9 bases agree with TRBD2. The ends lost 4 bases at V and 3 bases at J; junction bases unmatched: 8. CDR1 is LGHNA, CDR2 YNFKEQ, per germline. The CDR3 extends over 16 amino acids. The CDR3 DNA reads TGTGCCAGCAGCCCGGTCGGCGGGGGGGCAACAGATACGCAGTATTTT. Its translation: CASSPVGGGATDTQYF.

The chain joins TRBV10-3 to TRBJ1-2; D not resolved. CDR3 length: 12 amino acids. CDR1 ENHRY and CDR2 SYGVKD come from the germline V gene. Between the trimmed V and J ends, which lost 6 bases and 4 bases, there was a span of 9 bases. CDR3 sequence reads: CAIRRSSYGYTF. The CDR3 DNA is TGTGCCATCAGAAGGAGTTCCTATGGCTACACCTTC.

This sequence joins TRBV6-2 or TRBV6-3 and TRBJ2-7; either TRBD1 or TRBD2 may fit D (6 bases each). The germline V and J ends were trimmed by 2 bases and 6 bases, with 20 bases remaining between them. The CDR3 sequence is 16 residues long. In germline, CDR1 is MNHEY, CDR2 SVGEGT. CDR3 sequence: CASSYHRQAETSEQYF. CDR3 nucleotides: TGTGCCAGCAGTTACCATCGACAGGCCGAGACTAGCGAGCAGTACTTC.

This clonotype was seen a handful of times. J is TRBJ1-1 and V is TRBV6-2 or TRBV6-3; D is unresolved. Trimming removed 5 bases from V and 5 bases from J, with 12 bases in between. The CDR3 extends over 13 amino acids. Germline V gene data show CDR1 as MNHEY and CDR2 as SVGEGT. The CDR3 sequence is CASSPGPFTEAFF. CDR3 DNA: TGTGCCAGCAGTCCGGGTCCTTTTACTGAAGCTTTCTTT.

There are many counts of this clonotype. The rearrangement links TRBV7-2 to TRBJ2-1; tentative D call: TRBD2 (6 bases). The CDR3 consists of 16 residues. Germline loops: CDR1 SGHTA, CDR2 FQGNSA. Trimming cost V 5 bases and J 2 bases, with 16 bases left between them. CDR3 region: CASSALLAPPYNEQFF. DNA for the CDR3: TGTGCCAGCAGCGCTCTACTAGCCCCCCCCTACAATGAGCAGTTCTTC.